One sample yielded the 27 T cell receptor beta chains listed below, sequenced in a study of post-analysis software for immune sequencing data. These receptors lack a known antigen. Unique molecular identifiers were present in the TCR beta cDNA libraries. TCRdb passed the PCR reads through MiXCR, listing each CDR3 protein once. Of roughly 650,000 distinct CDR3 sequences detected, 59% appear once; the ten largest clones hold about 11%. Whole-study results and caveats: Roughly 5 TRBV segments (TRBV5-6, TRBV5-1 and TRBV20-1 among them) occurred more frequently in patients than in controls.

Material: blood. These receptors were obtained from a girl aged 2-10 years with multiple sclerosis.

The V call is TRBV3-1, the J call TRBJ2-1; unclear D gene. The better agreement between TRBJ2-7 and the DNA end casts doubt on the J call. This CDR3 comprises 14 residues. Germline V gives CDR1 LGHDT, CDR2 YNNKEL (reference sequence). The CDR3 sequence: CASTSTGMRNEQYF. The CDR3 DNA reads as TGTGCCAGCACCTCGACTGGAATGCGGAACGAGCAGTACTTC.

The genes are TRBV13 and TRBJ2-1, with D possibly being TRBD2 (6 bases). The CDR3 is 15 amino acids. The germline gives CDR1 PRHDT, CDR2 FYEKMQ (reference sequence). Trimming cost V 4 bases and J 4 bases, with 14 bases left between them. This chain's CDR3 is CASSSKTREYNEQFF. As DNA, the CDR3 is TGTGCCAGCAGCTCTAAGACTAGAGAATACAATGAGCAGTTCTTC. Combining the CDR3 with reference TRBV13 and TRBJ2-1 gives the whole variable domain AAGVIQSPRHLIKEKRETATLKCYPIPRHDTVYWYQQGPGQDPQFLISFYEKMQSDKGSIPDRFSAQQFSDYHSELNMSSLELGDSALYFCASSSKTREYNEQFFGPGTRLTVL.

The CDR3 reads CASSADQGGEQYF. CDR3 DNA sequence: TGTGCCAGCAGTGCCGACCAAGGCGGCGAGCAGTACTTC. The chain is built from TRBV25-1 and TRBJ2-5; D uncertain. The J call may not be correct, given that the DNA end is closer to TRBJ2-7. The CDR3 extends over 13 amino acids. Germline values: CDR1 MGHDK, CDR2 SYGVNS.

With regard to this clonotype: The junction shows a germline mismatch at one end, possibly a read error. The rearrangement links TRBV4-2 to TRBJ1-4; D ambiguous. The CDR3 spans 16 residues. Germline CDR1 reads LGHNA; CDR2 reads YNFKEQ. CDR3 sequence (DNA): TGTGCCTGCAGCCAAGGCCAAGGAACTGAGAATGAAAAACTGTTTTTT. As protein: CACSQGQGTENEKLFF.

This sequence joins TRBV7-9 and TRBJ2-5, with D unresolved. The end of the DNA fits TRBJ2-7 better, so the J call may be wrong. The germline gives CDR1 SEHNR, CDR2 FQNEAQ (reference sequence). The CDR3 has 13 amino acids. Here the CDR3 DNA reads TGTGCCAGCAGCTACCTCGTTGCCTACGAGCAGTACTTC. This sequence encodes CASSYLVAYEQYF.

V and J are TRBV20-1 and TRBJ2-1, with 7 bases identical to TRBD1. The CDR3 has 13 residues. Germline V gene sequence: CDR1 DFQATT, CDR2 SNEGSKA (reference sequence). V trimming: 6 bases; J trimming: 6 bases; junction bases outside the gene matches: 8. The CDR3 region is CSALNRGSNEQFF. CDR3 in DNA: TGCAGTGCCCTAAACAGGGGCTCCAATGAGCAGTTCTTC.

This rearrangement joins TRBV6-4 to TRBJ2-1; 9 bases line up with TRBD2. The CDR3 runs to 15 residues. After removal of 5 bases from V and 7 bases from J, the junction contained 9 bases not matched to a gene. Germline V gene lookup returns CDR1 MRHNA and CDR2 SNTAGT. CDR3 protein: CASSPSGGTGNEQFF. The CDR3 DNA is TGTGCCAGCAGTCCAAGCGGGGGGACTGGTAATGAGCAGTTCTTC.

The CDR3 region has the DNA TGCAGTGCCGTCCTTAATCATGGCTACACCTTC. Translating gives CSAVLNHGYTF. The chain uses TRBV20-1 and TRBJ1-2; D is ambiguous. Germline CDR1 reads DFQATT; CDR2 reads SNEGSKA (reference sequence). The CDR3 has 11 residues. V lost 6 bases and J lost 6, with 11 bases in between.

V gene TRBV20-1 combines with J gene TRBJ2-3, with TRBD2 identical over 8 bases. V was clipped by 2 bases and J by 4 bases; unmatched bases: 5. The germline V gene has CDR1 DFQATT and CDR2 SNEGSKA (reference sequence). The CDR3 runs to 14 residues. The CDR3 DNA reads as TGCAGTGCTAGACCCTCGGGAGGGGCAGATACGCAGTATTTT. It translates to CSARPSGGADTQYF.

The chain joins TRBV12-3 or TRBV12-4 to TRBJ2-3; 9 bases align to TRBD2. This CDR3 is built from 14 residues. After removal of 8 bases from V and 5 bases from J, the junction contained 8 bases not matched to a gene. CDR3 protein: CASGEAGGGDTQYF. DNA for the CDR3: TGTGCCAGCGGGGAAGCGGGGGGAGGAGATACGCAGTATTTT.

A word on this clonotype: A read error may account for a junction end that differs from germline. The V call is TRBV12-3 or TRBV12-4, the J call TRBJ2-1; the match to TRBD2 covers 10 bases. The CDR3 sequence is 16 residues long. CDR3 sequence reads: CASSLLLLAGYNKQFF. CDR3 DNA: TGTGCCAGCAGTTTATTGCTACTAGCGGGATACAATAAGCAGTTCTTC.

This clonotype was detected only once. The rearrangement joins TRBV11-2 to TRBJ1-6; no definite D call. V was shortened by 5 bases and J by 0 bases, with 17 bases between the two germline ends. CDR1 SGHAT and CDR2 FQNNGV come from the germline V gene. This CDR3 contains 18 residues. CDR3 nucleotide sequence: TGTGCCAGCAGCCCCGCCGGAGGCCTGAGCTCCTATAATTCACCCCTCCACTTT. Translation: CASSPAGGLSSYNSPLHF. The full variable domain, rest sourced from reference TRBV11-2 and TRBJ1-6, is EAGVAQSPRYKIIEKRQSVAFWCNPISGHATLYWYQQILGQGPKLLIQFQNNGVVDDSQLPKDRFSAERLKGVDSTLKIQPAKLEDSAVYLCASSPAGGLSSYNSPLHFGNGTRLTVT.

J is TRBJ1-2 and V is TRBV29-1; D not certain. CDR3 length equals 12 residues. The V gene's germline CDR1 is SQVTM and CDR2 ANQGSEA. V shed 4 bases and J shed 2 bases, with 8 bases lying between them. The DNA for the CDR3 is TGCAGCGTTGTTCGGGAAAACTATGGCTACACCTTC. Its protein is CSVVRENYGYTF.

This clonotype appeared a single time. This rearrangement joins TRBV7-6 to TRBJ2-1, with 11 bases identical to TRBD2. The CDR3 sequence is 18 residues long. From germline, CDR1 is SGHVS and CDR2 FNYEAQ. Germline trimming cut 2 bases from V and 2 bases from J; bases unmatched to any gene: 8. Written as DNA, the CDR3 is TGTGCCAGCAGCTTACTAGCGGGAGGCCCGCCTACCTACAATGAGCAGTTCTTC. Translating it yields CASSLLAGGPPTYNEQFF.

The chain joins TRBV9 to TRBJ2-3; perhaps TRBD2 as D (6 bases). The CDR3 spans 16 residues. V was trimmed by 0 bases and J by 1 base, leaving 12 bases between them. In germline, CDR1 is SGDLS, CDR2 YYNGEE. The CDR3 DNA reads TGTGCCAGCAGCGTAGCGGCTAGCGCACGCACAGATACGCAGTATTTT. Residues: CASSVAASARTDTQYF.

This clonotype showed up just once. V is TRBV4-2 and J is TRBJ2-1, with D uncertain. V lost 0 bases to trimming and J lost 9 bases, with 12 bases between them. Germline CDR1 reads LGHNA; CDR2 reads YNFKEQ. The length of the CDR3 is 14 residues. The CDR3, as DNA: TGTGCCAGCAGCCAAGAGACTGCAGGAAGTGAGCAGTTCTTC. It translates to CASSQETAGSEQFF.

In this sample, this clonotype turned up a few times. The chain has TRBV5-6 and TRBJ2-7, with 9 bases that match TRBD1. The CDR3 totals 15 residues. Germline V gene data show CDR1 as SGHDT and CDR2 as YYEEEE. J lost 7 bases, V lost 4 bases, and 12 bases had no gene match. CDR3 nucleotide sequence: TGTGCCAGCAGCCCCGGGACAGGGAAGGTCGGAGAGCAGTACTTC. Protein sequence: CASSPGTGKVGEQYF.

In its sample, this clonotype was seen a few times. CDR3 sequence (DNA): TGTGCCAGCAGCCCAAGTTCGGAAGAGACCCAGTACTTC. Protein product: CASSPSSEETQYF. This sequence joins TRBV7-2 and TRBJ2-5; D gene unclear. The CDR3 loop spans 13 amino acids. V was clipped by 5 bases and J by 3 bases, with 10 bases between them. Per germline, CDR1 SGHTA and CDR2 FQGNSA.

J is TRBJ1-2 and V is TRBV7-9; D possibly corresponds to TRBD1 (5 bases). The germline CDR1 and CDR2 sequences are SEHNR and FQNEAQ (reference sequence). The V end lost 5 bases, the J end lost 3 bases, and 13 bases lay between the germline ends. CDR3 length equals 14 residues. CDR3 DNA: TGTGCCAGCAGCCCCCCGGACACCTACTATGGCTACACCTTC. The encoded protein is CASSPPDTYYGYTF.

The gene calls are TRBV5-1 and TRBJ2-1, with 12 bases that match TRBD2. The CDR3 runs to 15 residues. Trimming took 3 bases from V and 7 from J; bases not matched to a gene: 5. Germline values: CDR1 SGHRS, CDR2 YFSETQ. The CDR3: CASSSIGTSGNEQFF. The CDR3 region has the DNA TGCGCCAGCAGCTCGATTGGGACTAGCGGGAATGAGCAGTTCTTC.

This rearrangement joins TRBV12-3 or TRBV12-4 to TRBJ1-5, with 7 bases aligning to TRBD1. The CDR3 has 16 amino acids. With 4 bases clipped from V and 7 bases from J, the junction kept 13 bases outside the gene matches. The CDR3 DNA sequence: TGTGCCAGCAGTTCTAGGGGGAGGGGGCGAGAACAGCCCCAGCATTTT. Translation: CASSSRGRGREQPQHF.

The V and J genes are TRBV5-1 and TRBJ2-5; maybe TRBD1 (5 bases). Germline loops: CDR1 SGHRS, CDR2 YFSETQ. The CDR3 runs 14 residues. Trimming removed 4 bases from V and 0 bases from J, with 10 bases in between. The CDR3 loop reads CASSRTNYQETQYF. CDR3 nucleotide sequence: TGCGCCAGCAGCCGGACAAATTACCAAGAGACCCAGTACTTC.

This chain joins TRBV7-9 and TRBJ2-5, with TRBD2 as a possible D gene (5 bases). Germline-derived CDR1 and CDR2 are SEHNR and FQNEAQ (reference sequence). The CDR3 loop spans 16 amino acids. The V gene lost 5 bases and the J gene lost 2 bases, with 18 bases spanning the gap. The CDR3, as DNA: TGTGCCAGCAGCCCTAGACGAGCGGAGATTCAAGAGACCCAGTACTTC. Amino acids: CASSPRRAEIQETQYF.

The rearrangement links TRBV5-1 to TRBJ2-5; tentative D call: TRBD1 (6 bases). This CDR3 spans 14 amino acids. From germline, CDR1 is SGHRS and CDR2 YFSETQ. Trimming stripped 3 bases from V and 5 bases from J, with 14 bases between. The DNA for the CDR3 is TGCGCCAGCAGCTCCGTGGGGACAAGGGAGACCCAGTACTTC. Its protein product is CASSSVGTRETQYF.

The chain recombines TRBV29-1 with TRBJ2-2; 9 bases fit TRBD1. Germline assignment: CDR1 SQVTM and CDR2 ANQGSEA. The V and J ends lost 6 bases and 3 bases, in that order; junction bases with no gene match: 5. The CDR3 is 14 amino acids. CDR3 sequence reads: CSVADRGYTGELFF. CDR3 nucleotide sequence: TGCAGCGTGGCGGACAGGGGTTACACCGGGGAGCTGTTTTTT.

This sequence joins TRBV12-3 or TRBV12-4 and TRBJ2-5; the D gene is possibly TRBD2 (6 bases). The J call may be incorrect, as the DNA end agrees better with TRBJ2-7. The CDR3 contains 14 residues. CDR3 residues: CASSVTGGAYEQYF. As DNA, the CDR3 is TGTGCCAGCAGTGTTACAGGCGGGGCCTACGAGCAGTACTTC.

J is TRBJ2-3 and V is TRBV4-1; 9 bases agree with TRBD2. This CDR3 has 15 amino acids. Germline CDR1 MGHRA, CDR2 YSYEKL. V lost 2 bases and J lost 4; bases outside the gene matches: 4. The CDR3 region has the DNA TGCGCCAGCAGCCAATCTCGGACTAGCGCAGATACGCAGTATTTT. It translates to CASSQSRTSADTQYF.